These 27 T cell receptor beta chains originate from one sample sequenced in a study of neurological immune-mediated disorders. TCRdb processed the 5' RACE reads anew with MiXCR; each CDR3 protein has one entry. The sample shows about 82,000 distinct CDR3 sequences, around 2.6% of them seen only once. The specimen was PBMCs. The receptors were sampled from a woman aged 25 to 39 with multiple sclerosis.

This clonotype appeared many times. The V gene is TRBV12-3 or TRBV12-4, the J gene TRBJ2-1; 11 bases fit TRBD2. There are 14 residues in the CDR3. The V and J ends lost 11 bases and 10 bases, in that order; junction bases with no gene match: 13. CDR3 bases: TGTGCCGTATCAACTAGCGGGAGAGTAAGGGAGCAGTTCTTC. This gives the protein CAVSTSGRVREQFF.

This clonotype was observed at least ten times. The chain joins TRBV5-1 to TRBJ1-1; 9 positions match TRBD1. This CDR3 is 17 amino acids long. Per the germline V gene, CDR1 is SGHRS and CDR2 is YFSETQ. The ends lost 3 bases at V and 3 bases at J; junction bases unmatched: 12. Here the CDR3 DNA reads TGCGCCAGCAGCTCTCCCGGAACAGGGGGCGACTACACTGAAGCTTTCTTT. Residues: CASSSPGTGGDYTEAFF.

This chain connects TRBV5-1 to TRBJ2-1; 10 nucleotides align to TRBD1. From germline, CDR1 is SGHRS and CDR2 YFSETQ. Losses at the gene ends were 4 bases for V and 9 bases for J; bases not matched to a gene: 13. This CDR3 is built from 16 residues. This CDR3 is CASSTLPGQGSGEQFF. The CDR3 coding sequence is TGCGCCAGCAGCACCTTACCGGGACAGGGGTCCGGTGAGCAGTTCTTC. Drawing the rest from reference TRBV5-1 and TRBJ2-1, the complete variable domain is KAGVTQTPRYLIKTRGQQVTLSCSPISGHRSVSWYQQTPGQGLQFLFEYFSETQRNKGNFPGRFSGRQFSNSRSEMNVSTLELGDSALYLCASSTLPGQGSGEQFFGPGTRLTVL.

At least ten counts were recorded for this clonotype. The chain links TRBV24-1 to TRBJ2-3; D might be TRBD2 (6 bases). CDR1 and CDR2 (germline): KGHDR, SFDVKD. V lost 6 bases to trimming and J lost 6 bases, with 12 bases between them. The CDR3 is 13 residues long. The CDR3 loop is CATSLPGEDTQYF. The CDR3 DNA reads as TGTGCCACCAGTCTTCCGGGAGAGGATACGCAGTATTTT.

There are many counts of this clonotype. The gene calls are TRBV10-3 and TRBJ1-5; 7 positions agree with TRBD1. The CDR3 loop spans 14 amino acids. Germline V gene data show CDR1 as ENHRY and CDR2 as SYGVKD. The J segment lost 10 bases and the V segment lost 0 bases, leaving 6 bases of the junction unmatched. The CDR3: CAISESQGVEPQHF. CDR3 coding DNA: TGTGCCATCAGTGAGTCGCAGGGGGTCGAACCCCAGCATTTT.

At least ten counts were recorded for this clonotype. The chain uses TRBV3-1 and TRBJ2-2, with D unclear. V lost 1 base, J lost 2 bases, and 5 bases lay in between. The CDR3 covers 14 residues. CDR1 LGHDT and CDR2 YNNKEL come from the germline V gene (reference sequence). CDR3 nucleotides: TGTGCCAGCAGCCAAGGGGTTAACACCGGGGAGCTGTTTTTT. It is translated as CASSQGVNTGELFF.

This clonotype was recorded many times. V usage is TRBV30 and J usage is TRBJ1-2; TRBD1 aligns across 7 bases. Germline V gene lookup returns CDR1 GTSNPN and CDR2 SVGIG (reference sequence). The length of the CDR3 is 12 residues. V dropped 2 bases and J dropped 3; count of bases not matched to a gene: 0. CDR3 amino acids: CAWSQGDYGYTF. CDR3 bases: TGTGCCTGGAGTCAGGGGGACTATGGCTACACCTTC.

This clonotype has at least ten counts. The V and J genes are TRBV29-1 and TRBJ2-3, with a possible D match to TRBD2 (5 bases). V lost 4 bases to trimming and J lost 8 bases, with 7 bases between them. Germline V gene lookup returns CDR1 SQVTM and CDR2 ANQGSEA. CDR3 size: 10 residues. CDR3: CSVVGSTQYF. The CDR3 bases are TGCAGCGTTGTGGGGAGTACGCAGTATTTT.

This clonotype appeared many times. This CDR3 is CASSLVAGDAETQYF. Written as DNA, the CDR3 is TGTGCCAGCAGCTTAGTGGCGGGAGACGCAGAGACCCAGTACTTC. The chain joins TRBV7-3 to TRBJ2-5, with 7 bases lining up with TRBD2. The germline gives CDR1 SGHTA, CDR2 FQGTGA. J was trimmed by 4 bases and V by 2 bases; bases with no gene match: 7. The CDR3 loop spans 15 amino acids.

In this sample, this clonotype turned up many times. The DNA of the CDR3 is TGTGCCATCCAGCCTCGGGGCCTGGGCTACGAGCAGTACTTC. It specifies CAIQPRGLGYEQYF. The rearrangement joins TRBV7-9 to TRBJ2-7, with D perhaps being TRBD1 or TRBD2 (5 bases each). V gave up 10 bases and J gave up 3 bases, with 19 bases separating them. CDR3 length: 14 residues. The germline CDR1 and CDR2 sequences are SEHNR and FQNEAQ (reference sequence). Combining the CDR3 with reference TRBV7-9 and TRBJ2-7 gives the whole variable domain DTGVSQNPRHKITKRGQNVTFRCDPISEHNRLYWYRQTLGQGPEFLTYFQNEAQLEKSRLLSDRFSAERPKGSFSTLEIQRTEQGDSAMYLCAIQPRGLGYEQYFGPGTRLTVT.

This clonotype was observed many times. V and J are TRBV11-3 and TRBJ2-7; D is possibly TRBD1 (5 bases). The CDR3 is 12 amino acids. Trimming removed 5 bases at V and 6 bases at J, with 11 bases between. Germline CDR1 reads SGHNT; CDR2 reads YENEEA. The CDR3 DNA sequence: TGTGCCAGCAGCCCTCAGGGTCTCGAGCAGTACTTC. The encoded protein is CASSPQGLEQYF.

This clonotype was counted at least ten times. This chain links TRBV7-9 with TRBJ2-3; TRBD2 aligns across 12 bases. CDR1 is SEHNR, CDR2 FQNEAQ, per germline (reference sequence). The trim removed 4 bases at V and 6 bases at J, leaving 5 bases unmatched. The CDR3 has 15 residues. The CDR3 is CASSSRTSGADTQYF. The CDR3 DNA follows: TGTGCCAGCAGCTCCAGGACTAGCGGGGCGGATACGCAGTATTTT.

This clonotype was counted ten times or more. The rearrangement joins TRBV7-8 to TRBJ1-1, with D unresolved. In germline, CDR1 is SGHVS, CDR2 FQNEAQ. Between the trimmed V and J ends, which lost 5 bases and 5 bases, there was a span of 12 bases. CDR3 length: 13 amino acids. In DNA form, the CDR3 reads TGTGCCAGCAGCCTCAGGAGGACGACTGAAGCTTTCTTT. This translates into CASSLRRTTEAFF. Filled out from reference TRBV7-8 and TRBJ1-1, the complete variable domain reads GAGVSQSPRYKVAKRGQDVALRCDPISGHVSLFWYQQALGQGPEFLTYFQNEAQLDKSGLPSDRFFAERPEGSVSTLKIQRTQQEDSAVYLCASSLRRTTEAFFGQGTRLTVV.

This clonotype was seen ten or more times. The gene calls are TRBV6-2 or TRBV6-3 and TRBJ1-1; D gene ambiguous. The V gene lost 5 bases and the J gene lost 9 bases, with 19 bases spanning the gap. The CDR3 is 14 residues long. Germline V CDR1 and CDR2: MNHEY, SVGEGT. The CDR3 sequence is CASSPTTPSIQAFF. The CDR3 DNA reads TGTGCCAGCAGTCCTACCACCCCATCCATCCAAGCTTTCTTT.

In its sample, this clonotype was seen a few times. This sequence joins TRBV20-1 and TRBJ2-1; 14 nucleotides agree with TRBD2. This CDR3 contains 16 residues. V was pared by 1 base and J by 6 bases, with 5 bases of the junction left unmatched. The germline gives CDR1 DFQATT, CDR2 SNEGSKA (reference sequence). CDR3 DNA: TGCAGTGCTAGAGTTCCGGGACTAGCGGGGGCCAATGAGCAGTTCTTC. It translates to CSARVPGLAGANEQFF.

This clonotype has ten or more counts. The J gene is TRBJ2-3, the V gene TRBV12-3 or TRBV12-4; 9 nucleotides line up with TRBD2. The CDR3 sequence is 17 residues long. Losses at the gene ends were 2 bases for V and 0 bases for J; bases not matched to a gene: 6. The CDR3 sequence: CASSLWASGVSTDTQYF. The DNA for the CDR3 is TGTGCCAGCAGTTTATGGGCTAGCGGGGTTAGCACAGATACGCAGTATTTT.

This clonotype was counted ten times or more. The chain uses TRBV9 and TRBJ2-7; no clear D gene. Germline values: CDR1 SGDLS, CDR2 YYNGEE. The ends were cut back, 0 bases at V and 2 bases at J, with 9 bases in the middle. The CDR3 runs to 14 residues. As DNA, the CDR3 is TGTGCCAGCAGCGTAGCAGGCGAGGCCTACGAGCAGTACTTC. Its protein product is CASSVAGEAYEQYF.

This clonotype was picked up many times. This chain connects TRBV4-1 to TRBJ2-5; TRBD2 is a possible D gene (5 bases). V lost 1 base, J lost 3 bases, and 12 bases lay in between. The length of the CDR3 is 15 residues. Germline loops: CDR1 MGHRA, CDR2 YSYEKL. The CDR3 protein is CASSQALDSKETQYF. CDR3 DNA sequence: TGCGCCAGCAGCCAAGCCCTGGACTCAAAAGAGACCCAGTACTTC.

This clonotype was detected many times. The chain uses TRBV20-1 and TRBJ2-2; 10 nucleotides align to TRBD2. This CDR3 has 16 amino acids. Germline values: CDR1 DFQATT, CDR2 SNEGSKA (reference sequence). V dropped 0 bases and J dropped 3; count of bases not matched to a gene: 4. The CDR3, as DNA: TGCAGTGCTAGAGATGGAGGACTAGCGGACACCGGGGAGCTGTTTTTT. The encoded protein is CSARDGGLADTGELFF.

At least ten counts were recorded for this clonotype. CDR3 amino acids: CASSLTLQAGGHGYTF. CDR3 DNA sequence: TGTGCCAGCAGCTTGACCCTCCAAGCCGGGGGGCATGGCTACACCTTC. The rearrangement links TRBV7-9 to TRBJ1-2; D possibly corresponds to TRBD1 (6 bases). V was clipped by 3 bases and J by 6 bases, with 20 bases between them. The CDR3 totals 16 residues. From germline, CDR1 is SEHNR and CDR2 FQNEAQ (reference sequence).

Many counts were recorded for this clonotype. This chain connects TRBV20-1 to TRBJ1-1, with 8 nucleotides matching TRBD1. The V segment lost 5 bases and the J segment 5 bases; nucleotides outside the gene matches: 7. Germline V lookup: CDR1 DFQATT, CDR2 SNEGSKA (reference sequence). CDR3 length equals 13 residues. CDR3 DNA sequence: TGCAGTGCTGACCAGGGGGCGCGTACTGAAGCTTTCTTT. Translation: CSADQGARTEAFF.

This clonotype was counted many times. V is TRBV20-1 and J is TRBJ2-5; D ambiguous. Per germline, CDR1 DFQATT and CDR2 SNEGSKA (reference sequence). CDR3 length: 14 residues. Trimming removed 3 bases from V and 1 base from J, with 12 bases in between. The DNA for the CDR3 is TGCAGTGCTAGTTCCGCGGCCCCCCAAGAGACCCAGTACTTC. Translated: CSASSAAPQETQYF.

This clonotype has ten or more counts. The chain combines TRBV27 with TRBJ2-6; possible D gene TRBD1, 5 bases. The CDR3 consists of 15 residues. CDR1 is MNHEY, CDR2 SMNVEV, per germline (reference sequence). Trimming shortened V by 5 bases and J by 4 bases, and 12 bases separated the two germline ends. As DNA, the CDR3 is TGTGCCAGCAGTCAAAGGGGTGCGGGGGCCAACGTCCTGACTTTC. Protein sequence: CASSQRGAGANVLTF.

This clonotype was observed many times. V is TRBV7-2 and J is TRBJ2-5, with D tentatively TRBD1 or TRBD2 (5 bases each). Trimming removed 4 bases at V and 5 bases at J, with 11 bases between. Germline CDR1 is SGHTA and CDR2 is FQGNSA. This CDR3 region has 13 residues. The CDR3 sequence is CASSSRDGETQYF. CDR3 bases: TGTGCCAGCAGCTCTCGGGACGGCGAGACCCAGTACTTC.

The J gene is TRBJ2-3, the V gene TRBV7-8; 7 bases line up with TRBD1. This CDR3 comprises 15 residues. J lost 6 bases, V lost 5 bases, and 11 bases had no gene match. The germline gives CDR1 SGHVS, CDR2 FQNEAQ. This chain's CDR3 is CASSRGGRGKDTQYF. The CDR3 coding sequence is TGTGCCAGCAGCAGAGGGGGCAGGGGGAAGGATACGCAGTATTTT.

By share, this clonotype counts as medium-sized. This sequence joins TRBV10-2 and TRBJ1-6, with TRBD1 matching over 10 bases. The CDR3 extends over 17 amino acids. The germline V gene encodes CDR1 WSHSY and CDR2 SAAADI. The V gene end was trimmed by 0 bases and the J gene end by 5 bases; junction bases not matched to a gene: 4. The CDR3 DNA follows: TGCGCCAGCAGTGAGTCGGGACAGGGGCATAATAATTCACCCCTCCACTTT. Protein product: CASSESGQGHNNSPLHF.

This clonotype was seen repeatedly, ten times or more. This chain connects TRBV5-1 to TRBJ2-7; 10 bases agree with TRBD2. The junction had 2 bases not matched to a gene; V was cut back by 3 bases and J by 2 bases. CDR3 length: 14 residues. Germline CDR1 is SGHRS and CDR2 is YFSETQ. The CDR3 spells CASSSLAGAYEQYF. In DNA, the CDR3 is TGCGCCAGCAGCTCCCTAGCGGGAGCCTACGAGCAGTACTTC.